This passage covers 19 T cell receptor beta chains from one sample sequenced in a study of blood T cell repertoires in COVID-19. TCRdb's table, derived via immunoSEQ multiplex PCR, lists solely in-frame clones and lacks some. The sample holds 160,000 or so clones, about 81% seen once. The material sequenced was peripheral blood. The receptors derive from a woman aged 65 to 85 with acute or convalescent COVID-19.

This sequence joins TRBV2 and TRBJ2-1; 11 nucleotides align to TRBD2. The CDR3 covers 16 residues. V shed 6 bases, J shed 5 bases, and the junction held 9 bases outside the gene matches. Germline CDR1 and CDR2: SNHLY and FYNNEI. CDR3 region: CASSPLSSGGNNEQFF. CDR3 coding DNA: TGTGCCAGCAGCCCGTTATCTAGCGGGGGGAACAATGAGCAGTTCTTC.

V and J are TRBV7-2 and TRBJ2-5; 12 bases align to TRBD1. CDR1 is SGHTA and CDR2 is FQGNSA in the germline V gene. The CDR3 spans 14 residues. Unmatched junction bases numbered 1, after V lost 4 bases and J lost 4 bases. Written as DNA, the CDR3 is TGTGCCAGCAGCTCGGGACAGGGGGCAGAGACCCAGTACTTC. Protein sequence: CASSSGQGAETQYF.

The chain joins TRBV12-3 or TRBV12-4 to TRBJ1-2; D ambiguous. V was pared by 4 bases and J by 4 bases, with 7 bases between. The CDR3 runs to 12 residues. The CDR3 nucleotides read TGTGCCAGCAGTTCCAGGCTCTATGGCTACACCTTC. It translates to CASSSRLYGYTF.

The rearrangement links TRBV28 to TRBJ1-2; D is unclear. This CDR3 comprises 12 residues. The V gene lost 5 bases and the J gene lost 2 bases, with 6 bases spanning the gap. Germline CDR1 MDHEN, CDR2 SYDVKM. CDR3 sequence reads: CASSPRNYGYTF. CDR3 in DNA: TGTGCCAGCAGTCCCCGGAACTATGGCTACACCTTC.

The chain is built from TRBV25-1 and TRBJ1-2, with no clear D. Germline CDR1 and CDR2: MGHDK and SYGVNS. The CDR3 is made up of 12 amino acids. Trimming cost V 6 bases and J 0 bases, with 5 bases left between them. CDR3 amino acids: CASRESNYGYTF. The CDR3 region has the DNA TGTGCCAGCAGAGAGTCTAACTATGGCTACACCTTC.

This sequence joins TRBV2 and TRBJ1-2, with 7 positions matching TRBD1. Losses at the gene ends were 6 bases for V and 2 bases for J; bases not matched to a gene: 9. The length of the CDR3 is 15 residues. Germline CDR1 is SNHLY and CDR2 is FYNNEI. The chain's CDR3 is CASSLGTALNYGYTF. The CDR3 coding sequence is TGTGCCAGCAGCCTTGGGACAGCTTTAAACTATGGCTACACCTTC. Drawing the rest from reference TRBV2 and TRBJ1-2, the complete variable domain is EPEVTQTPSHQVTQMGQEVILRCVPISNHLYFYWYRQILGQKVEFLVSFYNNEISEKSEIFDDQFSVERPDGSNFTLKIRSTKLEDSAMYFCASSLGTALNYGYTFGSGTRLTVV.

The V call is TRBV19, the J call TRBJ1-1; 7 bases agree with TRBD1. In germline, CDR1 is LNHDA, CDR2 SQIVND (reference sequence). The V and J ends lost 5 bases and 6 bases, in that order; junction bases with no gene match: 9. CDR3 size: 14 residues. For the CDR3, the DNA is TGTGCCAGTAGTGCGTACAGGGGTGGGGCTGAAGCTTTCTTT. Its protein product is CASSAYRGGAEAFF.

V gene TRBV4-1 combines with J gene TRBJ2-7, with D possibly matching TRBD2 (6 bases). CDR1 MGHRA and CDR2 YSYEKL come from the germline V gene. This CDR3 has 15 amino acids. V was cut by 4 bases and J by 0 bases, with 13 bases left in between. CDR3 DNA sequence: TGCGCCAGCAGCCTCACGGCGGGGAGCTCCTACGAGCAGTACTTC. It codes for CASSLTAGSSYEQYF.

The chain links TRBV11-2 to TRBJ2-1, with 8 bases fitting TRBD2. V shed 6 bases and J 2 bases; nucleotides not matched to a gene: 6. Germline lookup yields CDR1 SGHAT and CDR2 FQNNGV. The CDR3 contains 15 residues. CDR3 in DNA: TGTGCCAGCAGTCTTACTAGCGGAACCTACAATGAGCAGTTCTTC. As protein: CASSLTSGTYNEQFF.

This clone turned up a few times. The CDR3 DNA is TGCGCCAGCCGACAGGGCCTTTCGGATGAGCAGTTCTTC. Amino acids: CASRQGLSDEQFF. The V and J genes are TRBV10-1 and TRBJ2-1, with 7 bases identical to TRBD1. The ends lost 8 bases at V and 8 bases at J; junction bases unmatched: 9. Germline loops: CDR1 WNHNN, CDR2 SYGVQD (reference sequence). The CDR3 contains 13 residues.

This chain's CDR3 is CASSRGLDRGEKLFF. CDR3 in DNA: TGTGCCAGCAGTCGCGGATTGGACAGGGGTGAAAAACTGTTTTTT. This chain links TRBV13 with TRBJ1-4, with 9 nucleotides matching TRBD1. This CDR3 has 15 residues. V was clipped by 6 bases and J by 7 bases; unmatched bases: 9. Germline-derived CDR1 and CDR2 are PRHDT and FYEKMQ (reference sequence).

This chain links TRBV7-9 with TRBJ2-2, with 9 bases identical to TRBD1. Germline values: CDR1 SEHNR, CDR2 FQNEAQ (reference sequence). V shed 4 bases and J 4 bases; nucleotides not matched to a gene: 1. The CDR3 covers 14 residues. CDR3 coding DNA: TGTGCCAGCAGCTGGACAGGGGTCACCGGGGAGCTGTTTTTT. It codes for CASSWTGVTGELFF. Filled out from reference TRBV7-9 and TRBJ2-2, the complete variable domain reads DTGVSQNPRHKITKRGQNVTFRCDPISEHNRLYWYRQTLGQGPEFLTYFQNEAQLEKSRLLSDRFSAERPKGSFSTLEIQRTEQGDSAMYLCASSWTGVTGELFFGEGSRLTVL.

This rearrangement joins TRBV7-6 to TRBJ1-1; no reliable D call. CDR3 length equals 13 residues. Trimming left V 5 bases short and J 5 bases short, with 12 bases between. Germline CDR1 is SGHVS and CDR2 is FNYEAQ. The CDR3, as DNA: TGTGCCAGCAGCCTCTACCGCGGGACTGAAGCTTTCTTT. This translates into CASSLYRGTEAFF.

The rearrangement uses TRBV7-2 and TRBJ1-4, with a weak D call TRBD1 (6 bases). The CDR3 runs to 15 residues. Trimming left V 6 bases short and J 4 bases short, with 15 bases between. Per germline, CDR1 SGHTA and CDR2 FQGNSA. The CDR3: CASSLTGEFNEKLFF. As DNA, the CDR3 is TGTGCCAGCAGTTTGACAGGAGAATTTAATGAAAAACTGTTTTTT.

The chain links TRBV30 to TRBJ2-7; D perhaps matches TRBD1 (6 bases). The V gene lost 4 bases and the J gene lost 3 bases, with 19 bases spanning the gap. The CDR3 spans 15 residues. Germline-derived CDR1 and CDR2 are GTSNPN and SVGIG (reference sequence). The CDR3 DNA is TGTGCCTGGACCCTACAGGGCCAGACATTCTACGAGCAGTACTTC. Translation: CAWTLQGQTFYEQYF.

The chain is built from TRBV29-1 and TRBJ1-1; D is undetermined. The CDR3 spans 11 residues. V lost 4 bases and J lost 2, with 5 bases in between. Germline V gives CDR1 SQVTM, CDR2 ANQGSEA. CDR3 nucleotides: TGCAGCGTTGTGAGAAACACTGAAGCTTTCTTT. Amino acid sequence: CSVVRNTEAFF. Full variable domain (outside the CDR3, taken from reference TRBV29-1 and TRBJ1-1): SAVISQKPSRDICQRGTSLTIQCQVDSQVTMMFWYRQQPGQSLTLIATANQGSEATYESGFVIDKFPISRPNLTFSTLTVSNMSPEDSSIYLCSVVRNTEAFFGQGTRLTVV.

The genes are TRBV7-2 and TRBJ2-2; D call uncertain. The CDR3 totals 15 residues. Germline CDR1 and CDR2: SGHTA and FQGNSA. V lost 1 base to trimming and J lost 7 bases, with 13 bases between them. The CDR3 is CASSLEPTPNGELFF. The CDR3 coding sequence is TGTGCCAGCAGCTTAGAACCAACTCCGAACGGGGAGCTGTTTTTT.

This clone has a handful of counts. Written as DNA, the CDR3 is TGTGCCAGCAGCTCTGGTGCAGGAACCTACGAGCAGTACTTC. Translating gives CASSSGAGTYEQYF. The V gene is TRBV5-4, the J gene TRBJ2-7; D unresolved. V lost 3 bases and J lost 2, with 12 bases in between. The length of the CDR3 is 14 residues. CDR1 is SGHNT and CDR2 is YYREEE in the germline V gene (reference sequence). Using reference TRBV5-4 and TRBJ2-7 for the parts outside the CDR3, the full variable domain is ETGVTQSPTHLIKTRGQQVTLRCSSQSGHNTVSWYQQALGQGPQFIFQYYREEENGRGNFPPRFSGLQFPNYSSELNVNALELDDSALYLCASSSGAGTYEQYFGPGTRLTVT.

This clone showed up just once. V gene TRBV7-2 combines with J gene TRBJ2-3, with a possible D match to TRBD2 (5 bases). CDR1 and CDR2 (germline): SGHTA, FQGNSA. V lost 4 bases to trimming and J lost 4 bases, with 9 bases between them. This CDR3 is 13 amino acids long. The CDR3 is CASSSGSSDTQYF. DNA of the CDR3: TGTGCCAGCAGCTCGGGGTCTTCAGATACGCAGTATTTT.